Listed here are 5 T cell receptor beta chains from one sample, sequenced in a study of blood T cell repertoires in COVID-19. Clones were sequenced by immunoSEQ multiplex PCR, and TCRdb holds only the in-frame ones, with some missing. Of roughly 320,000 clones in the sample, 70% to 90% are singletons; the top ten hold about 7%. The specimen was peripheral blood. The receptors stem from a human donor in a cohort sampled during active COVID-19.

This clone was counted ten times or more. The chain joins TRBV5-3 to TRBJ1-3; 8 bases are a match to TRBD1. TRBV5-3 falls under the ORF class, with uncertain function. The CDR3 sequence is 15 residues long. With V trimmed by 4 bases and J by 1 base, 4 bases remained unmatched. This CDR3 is CARSLDRGSGNTIYF. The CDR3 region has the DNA TGTGCCAGAAGCCTAGACAGGGGATCTGGAAACACCATATATTTT.

The CDR3 DNA reads TGTGCTAGTGGTTTGGTAATGGGACAGGGGGTTTCACCCCTCCACTTT. The encoded protein is CASGLVMGQGVSPLHF. This chain links TRBV12-5 with TRBJ1-6, with 11 nucleotides matching TRBD1. CDR1 and CDR2 from the germline V gene are LGHNT and FRNRAP. CDR3 length equals 16 residues. J gave up 9 bases and V 0 bases, and 4 bases lay outside the gene matches.

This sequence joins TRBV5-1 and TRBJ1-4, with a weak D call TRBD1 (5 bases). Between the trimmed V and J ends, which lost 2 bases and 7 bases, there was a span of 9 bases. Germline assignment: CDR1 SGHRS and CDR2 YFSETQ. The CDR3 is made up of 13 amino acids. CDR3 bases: TGCGCCAGCAGCTTAGGGGAGGGTGAAAAACTGTTTTTT. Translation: CASSLGEGEKLFF. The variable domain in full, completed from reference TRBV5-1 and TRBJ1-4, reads KAGVTQTPRYLIKTRGQQVTLSCSPISGHRSVSWYQQTPGQGLQFLFEYFSETQRNKGNFPGRFSGRQFSNSRSEMNVSTLELGDSALYLCASSLGEGEKLFFGSGTQLSVL.

This CDR3 is CSVFTTVNYEQYF. The CDR3 region has the DNA TGCAGCGTCTTCACGACAGTGAATTACGAGCAGTACTTC. The chain couples TRBV29-1 to TRBJ2-7; possible D gene TRBD1, 5 bases. Trimming removed 6 bases from V and 4 bases from J, with 16 bases in between. The CDR3 covers 13 residues. Per the germline V gene, CDR1 is SQVTM and CDR2 is ANQGSEA.

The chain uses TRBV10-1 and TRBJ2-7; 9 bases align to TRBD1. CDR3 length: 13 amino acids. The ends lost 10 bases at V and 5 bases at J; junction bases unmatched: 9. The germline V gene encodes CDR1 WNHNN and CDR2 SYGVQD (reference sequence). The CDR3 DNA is TGCGCCACCTCGGGACAGGGAGAGGACGAGCAGTACTTC. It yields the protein CATSGQGEDEQYF.